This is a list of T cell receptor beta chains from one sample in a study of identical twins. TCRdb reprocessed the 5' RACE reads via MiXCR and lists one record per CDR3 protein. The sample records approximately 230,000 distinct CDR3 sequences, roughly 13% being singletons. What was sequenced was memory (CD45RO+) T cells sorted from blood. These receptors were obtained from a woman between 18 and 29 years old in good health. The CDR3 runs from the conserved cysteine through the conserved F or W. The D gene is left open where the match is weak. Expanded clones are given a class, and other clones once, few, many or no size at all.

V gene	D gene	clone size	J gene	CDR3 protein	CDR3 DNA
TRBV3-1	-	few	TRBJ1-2	CASRPGGKKDGYTF	TGTGCCAGCAGACCGGGGGGGAAGAAGGATGGCTACACCTTC
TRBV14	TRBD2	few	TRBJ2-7	CASSLAGYLGAGVGYEQYF	TGTGCCAGCAGCCTAGCTGGGTACCTTGGGGCGGGAGTTGGCTACGAGCAGTACTTC
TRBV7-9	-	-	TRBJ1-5	CASSLLGGAQPQHF	TGTGCCAGCAGCTTACTTGGGGGAGCACAGCCCCAGCATTTT
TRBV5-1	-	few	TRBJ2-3	CASSDTTDTQYF	TGCGCCAGCAGCGACACCACAGATACGCAGTATTTT
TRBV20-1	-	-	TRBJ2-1	CSAKMHNEQFF	TGCAGTGCTAAAATGCACAATGAGCAGTTCTTC
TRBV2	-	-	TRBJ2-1	CASSFSGLRDEQFF	TGTGCCAGCAGTTTTTCGGGACTCCGGGATGAGCAGTTCTTC
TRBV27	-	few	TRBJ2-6	CASRSPSSGANVLTF	TGTGCCAGCAGGTCGCCGTCTTCTGGGGCCAACGTCCTGACTTTC
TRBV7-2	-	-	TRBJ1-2	CASSFRTYGYTF	TGTGCCAGCAGCTTTAGGACCTATGGCTACACCTTC
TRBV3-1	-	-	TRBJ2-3	CASSPRRGPSTDTQYF	TGTGCCAGCAGCCCCCGGCGGGGGCCGAGCACAGATACGCAGTATTTT
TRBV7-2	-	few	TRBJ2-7	CASSLSGGGAYEQYF	TGTGCCAGCAGCTTAAGCGGTGGAGGGGCCTACGAGCAGTACTTC
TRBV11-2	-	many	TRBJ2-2	CASSFSQRVVGELFF	TGTGCCAGCAGCTTTAGCCAGCGGGTGGTCGGGGAGCTGTTTTTT
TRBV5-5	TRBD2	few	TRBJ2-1	CASSRRLAGDGSYNEQFF	TGTGCCAGCAGCAGAAGGCTAGCGGGTGATGGGTCCTACAATGAGCAGTTCTTC
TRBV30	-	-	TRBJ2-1	CAWSPSGILQFF	TGTGCCTGGAGTCCCTCAGGGATTCTGCAGTTCTTC
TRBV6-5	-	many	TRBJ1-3	CASSSTLVPGNTIYF	TGTGCCAGCAGTTCAACGTTGGTGCCTGGAAACACCATATATTTT
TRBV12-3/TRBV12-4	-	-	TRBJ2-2	CASTPREGGNTGELFF	TGTGCCAGCACCCCCCGGGAAGGGGGGAACACCGGGGAGCTGTTTTTT